This is a list of T cell receptor beta chains from one sample in a study of CD8+ T cells in alopecia areata. The repertoire was sequenced with immunoSEQ multiplex PCR; TCRdb's copy has only in-frame clones and lacks some. Among fewer than 150,000 clones, 35% to 40% were seen once, and the ten largest hold roughly 3.3%. Source material: CD4+ T cells sorted from blood. The receptors originated from a human donor with alopecia areata. The CDR3 runs from the conserved cysteine through the conserved F or W. A D gene is named only where the DNA matches it firmly. The size field is filled for only some rows; it gives once, few, many or a size class.

j_call	clone_size	d_call	cdr3_length	v_call	cdr3_aa	cdr3_nt
TRBJ1-5	.	.	15	TRBV28	CASSFTGARNQPQHF	TGTGCCAGCAGTTTTACCGGGGCTCGCAATCAGCCCCAGCATTTT
TRBJ1-1	.	.	16	TRBV30	CAWSGKVGGRNTEAFF	TGTGCCTGGAGTGGAAAGGTGGGGGGTCGAAACACTGAAGCTTTCTTT
TRBJ2-1	few	.	14	TRBV7-9	CASSLAGPHNEQFF	TGTGCCAGCAGCTTAGCAGGGCCCCACAATGAGCAGTTCTTC
TRBJ2-5	.	.	12	TRBV30	CAWGGAPQTQYF	TGTGCCTGGGGAGGTGCCCCACAGACCCAGTACTTC
TRBJ2-7	once	TRBD1	15	TRBV9	CASSSRDRGFYEQYF	TGTGCCAGCAGCTCCCGGGACAGGGGGTTCTACGAGCAGTACTTC
TRBJ2-3	few	TRBD1	14	TRBV7-3	CASSLGQGTDTQYF	TGTGCCAGCAGCCTGGGACAGGGCACAGATACGCAGTATTTT
TRBJ2-7	.	.	12	TRBV6-6	CASSYREYEQYF	TGTGCCAGCAGTTACCGGGAATACGAGCAGTACTTC
TRBJ2-7	few	TRBD2	14	TRBV29-1	CSASTSGELYEQYF	TGCAGCGCCTCAACTAGCGGGGAATTATACGAGCAGTACTTC
TRBJ1-1	.	.	14	TRBV30	CAWRKGGKGNEAFF	TGTGCCTGGAGGAAAGGGGGTAAGGGGAATGAAGCTTTCTTT
TRBJ1-2	.	.	11	TRBV6-4	CASSDGRGYTF	TGTGCCAGCAGTGATGGCCGTGGCTACACCTTC
TRBJ2-2	.	.	14	TRBV19	CASIRTTNTGELFF	TGTGCCAGTATTCGGACAACGAACACCGGGGAGCTGTTTTTT
TRBJ1-2	.	.	12	TRBV28	CASSLSTAGYTF	TGTGCCAGCAGTTTAAGCACAGCCGGCTACACCTTC
TRBJ2-3	.	.	13	TRBV29-1	CSVGGIYTDTQYF	TGCAGCGTTGGCGGGATCTACACAGATACGCAGTATTTT
TRBJ2-3	.	.	15	TRBV7-7	CASSPRGSVTDTQYF	TGTGCTAGCAGCCCCCGGGGGAGCGTCACAGATACGCAGTATTTT
TRBJ2-7	.	TRBD1	14	TRBV5-1	CASSFGRGHDEQYF	TGCGCCAGCAGCTTCGGCAGGGGGCATGACGAGCAGTACTTC
TRBJ1-5	.	.	13	TRBV29-1	CSVRGPGNQPQHF	TGCAGCGTACGGGGTCCTGGCAATCAGCCCCAGCATTTT
TRBJ2-2	many	.	17	TRBV7-2	CASSLAGQAMGTGELFF	TGTGCCAGCAGCTTAGCGGGGCAGGCCATGGGCACCGGGGAGCTGTTTTTT
TRBJ2-5	few	TRBD1	16	TRBV28	CASSGDRGREQETQYF	TGTGCCAGCAGTGGAGACAGGGGAAGGGAGCAAGAGACCCAGTACTTC
TRBJ1-2	few	.	13	TRBV5-1	CASSLVSENGYTF	TGCGCCAGCAGCTTGGTGTCAGAGAATGGCTACACCTTC
TRBJ2-3	.	.	9	TRBV23-1	CASSPAWYF	TGCGCCAGCAGCCCCGCCTGGTATTTT
TRBJ2-7	.	.	14	TRBV29-1	CSVLGFRSHYEQYF	TGCAGCGTTTTAGGATTCCGGTCACACTACGAGCAGTACTTC
TRBJ2-1	.	TRBD1	15	TRBV4-1	CASSHGQGPYNEQFF	TGCGCCAGCAGCCACGGACAGGGGCCCTACAATGAGCAGTTCTTC
TRBJ1-1	few	.	12	TRBV29-1	CSVAGGNTEAFF	TGCAGCGTTGCGGGGGGAAACACTGAAGCTTTCTTT
TRBJ1-1	.	.	14	TRBV2	CASSERTLNTEAFF	TGTGCCAGCAGTGAACGGACCCTGAACACTGAAGCTTTCTTT
TRBJ2-3	few	TRBD2	17	TRBV7-8	CASSLTASGRSRDTQYF	TGTGCCAGCAGCTTAACGGCTAGCGGGAGAAGTAGAGATACGCAGTATTTT
TRBJ2-3	.	.	13	TRBV28	CASSTTGPDTQYF	TGTGCCAGCAGTACCACAGGGCCAGATACGCAGTATTTT
TRBJ2-1	few	TRBD2	20	TRBV14	CASSQRMGLAGGSSYNEQFF	TGTGCCAGCAGCCAACGGATGGGACTAGCGGGGGGGAGCTCCTACAATGAGCAGTTCTTC
TRBJ2-4	few	.	15	TRBV25-1	CASSEPTLAKNIQYF	TGTGCCAGCAGTGAACCGACCCTAGCCAAAAACATTCAGTACTTC
TRBJ1-5	.	.	13	TRBV29-1	CSVKGGANQPQHF	TGCAGCGTTAAAGGGGGGGCAAATCAGCCCCAGCATTTT
TRBJ1-2	.	.	13	TRBV7-2	CASSQSREGGYTF	TGTGCCAGCAGCCAAAGTAGAGAGGGCGGCTACACCTTC
TRBJ2-2	.	TRBD2	16	TRBV7-2	CASSRRGTSNTGELFF	TGTGCCAGCAGCCGGAGGGGGACTAGCAACACCGGGGAGCTGTTTTTT
TRBJ2-7	few	.	15	TRBV7-3	CASSFGPGWSYEQYF	TGTGCCAGCAGCTTCGGACCGGGGTGGTCCTACGAGCAGTACTTC
TRBJ2-1	.	.	15	TRBV7-3	CASSPVGGPYNEQFF	TGTGCCAGCAGCCCTGTCGGCGGACCCTACAATGAGCAGTTCTTC
TRBJ2-1	.	TRBD2	15	TRBV7-2	CASRKEAGGNNEQFF	TGTGCCAGCAGGAAGGAAGCGGGAGGGAACAATGAGCAGTTCTTC
TRBJ2-5	.	.	16	TRBV4-3	CASSQDWGTKQETQYF	TGCGCCAGCAGCCAAGATTGGGGAACAAAACAAGAGACCCAGTACTTC
TRBJ2-5	.	.	14	TRBV11-2	CASSSRSYGDAQYF	TGTGCCAGCAGCTCCCGTTCCTATGGCGATGCCCAGTACTTC
TRBJ1-2	.	.	12	TRBV28	CASSFVDYGYTF	TGTGCCAGCAGTTTTGTAGACTATGGCTACACCTTC
TRBJ2-5	few	.	13	TRBV7-9	CASSLVARETQYF	TGTGCCAGCAGCTTAGTAGCGCGGGAGACCCAGTACTTC
TRBJ2-4	.	.	16	TRBV7-2	CASSPPGDPLKNIQYF	TGTGCCAGCAGCCCTCCGGGGGACCCACTCAAAAACATTCAGTACTTC
TRBJ1-1	.	TRBD1	14	TRBV29-1	CSVGRDRYRAEAFF	TGCAGCGTTGGGCGGGACAGGTATCGGGCTGAAGCTTTCTTT
TRBJ2-7	few	.	13	TRBV29-1	CSVDNREAHEQYF	TGCAGCGTAGACAACAGGGAAGCACACGAGCAGTACTTC
TRBJ2-1	few	.	13	TRBV2	CASRPTGSAEQFF	TGTGCCAGCCGACCCACAGGGTCCGCTGAGCAGTTCTTC
TRBJ2-1	.	TRBD2	16	TRBV18	CASSPLAGGSYNEQFF	TGTGCCAGCTCTCCTCTAGCGGGAGGTTCCTACAATGAGCAGTTCTTC
TRBJ1-1	once	.	12	TRBV30	CAWSPFRAEAFF	TGTGCCTGGAGTCCCTTTCGGGCTGAAGCTTTCTTT
TRBJ2-7	few	.	15	TRBV5-1	CASSLDVGGGNEQYF	TGCGCCAGCAGCTTGGATGTAGGTGGAGGCAACGAGCAGTACTTC
TRBJ1-2	few	.	12	TRBV29-1	CSVVAGDYGYTF	TGCAGCGTTGTGGCAGGGGACTATGGCTACACCTTC
TRBJ2-5	.	TRBD2	14	TRBV30	CAWSVTSVGETQYF	TGTGCCTGGAGTGTCACTAGCGTCGGGGAGACCCAGTACTTC
TRBJ1-4	.	TRBD1	13	TRBV18	CASSSSGGEKLFF	TGTGCCAGCTCTTCTTCAGGGGGTGAAAAACTGTTTTTT
TRBJ2-1	.	.	11	TRBV11-3	CASSPRDEQFF	TGTGCCAGCAGCCCCCGGGATGAGCAGTTCTTC
TRBJ2-1	.	.	16	TRBV7-3	CASTERTGSLGNEQFF	TGTGCCAGCACCGAAAGAACGGGGAGCCTTGGCAATGAGCAGTTCTTC
TRBJ2-1	few	.	11	TRBV30	CAWSREGQQFF	TGTGCCTGGAGTCGCGAGGGACAGCAGTTCTTC
TRBJ2-7	.	.	14	TRBV5-4	CASSFDRSAYEQYF	TGTGCCAGCAGCTTTGACAGGTCCGCCTACGAGCAGTACTTC
TRBJ2-5	few	.	13	TRBV2	CASRKHPEETQYF	TGTGCCAGCAGGAAACATCCTGAGGAGACCCAGTACTTC
TRBJ2-7	.	.	14	TRBV28	CASSLPQGTYEQYF	TGTGCCAGCAGTTTACCCCAGGGTACCTACGAGCAGTACTTC
TRBJ2-3	few	.	14	TRBV29-1	CSVPWRTRTDTQYF	TGCAGCGTTCCCTGGAGGACCCGCACAGATACGCAGTATTTT
TRBJ2-5	.	.	11	TRBV7-9	CASSPVETQYF	TGTGCCAGCAGCCCTGTAGAGACCCAGTACTTC
TRBJ1-2	.	.	13	TRBV2	CASSEDSYYGYTF	TGTGCCAGCAGTGAGGACAGCTACTATGGCTACACCTTC
TRBJ1-5	few	.	15	TRBV28	CASSFLSGPNQPQHF	TGTGCCAGCAGTTTCCTCTCGGGCCCCAACCAGCCCCAGCATTTT